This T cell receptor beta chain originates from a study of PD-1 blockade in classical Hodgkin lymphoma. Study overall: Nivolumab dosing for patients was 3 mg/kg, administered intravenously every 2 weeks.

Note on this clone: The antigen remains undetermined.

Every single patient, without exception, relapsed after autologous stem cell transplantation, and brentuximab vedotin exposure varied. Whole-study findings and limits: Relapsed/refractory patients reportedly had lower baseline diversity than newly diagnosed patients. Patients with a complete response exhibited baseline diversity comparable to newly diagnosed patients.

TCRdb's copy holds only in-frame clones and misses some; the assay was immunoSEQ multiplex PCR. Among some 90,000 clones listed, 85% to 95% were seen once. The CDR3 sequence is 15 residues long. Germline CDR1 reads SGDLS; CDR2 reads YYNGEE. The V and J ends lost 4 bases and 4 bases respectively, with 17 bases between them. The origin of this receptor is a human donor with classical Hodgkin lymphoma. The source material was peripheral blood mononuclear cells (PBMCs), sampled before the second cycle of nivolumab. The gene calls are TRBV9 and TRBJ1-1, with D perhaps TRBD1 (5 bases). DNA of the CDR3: TGTGCCAGCAGCTCCCCCCGGGGGACCGCCACTGAAGCTTTCTTT. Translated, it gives CASSSPRGTATEAFF.